This entry is about one T cell receptor (beta chain). Its antigen is unidentified. These data originate in a study of cytotoxic CD8 clonotypes in ibrutinib-treated CLL. Study-wide results and limits: There were differences in sampling times between sustained-remission and progressing patients.

Libraries were prepared by immunoSEQ multiplex PCR; TCRdb keeps only in-frame clonotypes and omits some of them. The sample yields 130,000 or so clones, around 84% seen once. There are 13 residues in the CDR3. Trimming pared 0 bases from V and 8 bases from J, leaving 10 bases between. In germline, CDR1 is MNHNY, CDR2 SVGAGI (reference sequence). This TCR derives from a human donor with chronic lymphocytic leukemia. The material was PBMCs, obtained after 24 months of ibrutinib treatment. V usage is TRBV6-6 and J usage is TRBJ1-2; maybe TRBD1 (5 bases). The CDR3 spells CASSYSEGSGYTF. The CDR3 coding sequence is TGTGCCAGCAGTTACTCGGAGGGGAGCGGCTACACCTTC.